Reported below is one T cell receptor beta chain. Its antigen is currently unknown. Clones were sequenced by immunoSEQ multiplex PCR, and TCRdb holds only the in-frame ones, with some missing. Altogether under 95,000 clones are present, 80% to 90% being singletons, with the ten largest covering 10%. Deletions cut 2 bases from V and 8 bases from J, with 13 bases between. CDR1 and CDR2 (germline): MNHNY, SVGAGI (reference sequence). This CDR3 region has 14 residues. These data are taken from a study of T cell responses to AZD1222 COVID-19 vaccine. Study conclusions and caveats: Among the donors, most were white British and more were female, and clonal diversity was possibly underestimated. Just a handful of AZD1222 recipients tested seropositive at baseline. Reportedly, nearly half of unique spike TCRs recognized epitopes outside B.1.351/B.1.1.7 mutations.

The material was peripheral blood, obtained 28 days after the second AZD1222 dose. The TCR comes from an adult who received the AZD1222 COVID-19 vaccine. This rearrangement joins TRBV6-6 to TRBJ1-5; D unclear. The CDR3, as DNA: TGTGCCAGCAGTTACGGCGGTTCCTCGGAGCCCCAGCATTTT. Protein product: CASSYGGSSEPQHF.